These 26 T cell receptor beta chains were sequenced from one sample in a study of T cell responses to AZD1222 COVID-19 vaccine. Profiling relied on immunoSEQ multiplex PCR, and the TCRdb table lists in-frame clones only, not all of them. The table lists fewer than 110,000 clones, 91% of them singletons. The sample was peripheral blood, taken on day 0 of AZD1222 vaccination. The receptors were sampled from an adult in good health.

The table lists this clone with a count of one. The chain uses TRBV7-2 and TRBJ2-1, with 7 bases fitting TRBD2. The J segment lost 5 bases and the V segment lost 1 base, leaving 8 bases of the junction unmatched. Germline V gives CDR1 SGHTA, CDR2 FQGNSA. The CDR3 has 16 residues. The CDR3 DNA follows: TGTGCCAGCAGCTTAGGGGCTAGCGGACAAAACAATGAGCAGTTCTTC. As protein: CASSLGASGQNNEQFF.

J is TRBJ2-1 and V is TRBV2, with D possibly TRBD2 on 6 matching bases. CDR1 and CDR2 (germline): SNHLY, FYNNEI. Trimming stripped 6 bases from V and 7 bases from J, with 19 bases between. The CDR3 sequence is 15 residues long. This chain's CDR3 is CASSPTSPRANEQFF. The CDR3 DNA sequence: TGTGCCAGCAGCCCTACTAGCCCAAGAGCGAATGAGCAGTTCTTC.

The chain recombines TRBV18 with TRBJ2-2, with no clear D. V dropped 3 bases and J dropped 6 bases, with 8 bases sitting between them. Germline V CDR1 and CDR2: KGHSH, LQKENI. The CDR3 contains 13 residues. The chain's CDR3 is CASSPNYAGELFF. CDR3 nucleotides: TGTGCCAGCTCACCGAATTACGCCGGGGAGCTGTTTTTT.

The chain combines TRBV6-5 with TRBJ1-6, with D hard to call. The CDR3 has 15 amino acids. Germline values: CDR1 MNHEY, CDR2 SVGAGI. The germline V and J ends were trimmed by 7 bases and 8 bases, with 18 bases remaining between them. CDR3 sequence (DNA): TGTGCCAGCAACCCCGGAGGAGGGAGGGATTCACCCCTCCACTTT. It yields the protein CASNPGGGRDSPLHF.

The CDR3 sequence is CASRSSRGVEQYF. The DNA of the CDR3 is TGTGCCAGCAGGTCCTCGAGAGGGGTCGAGCAGTACTTC. The chain recombines TRBV27 with TRBJ2-7; D is perhaps TRBD1 or TRBD2 (5 bases each). V was trimmed by 6 bases and J by 6 bases, leaving 15 bases between them. CDR1 and CDR2 from the germline V gene are MNHEY and SMNVEV (reference sequence). The CDR3 is made up of 13 amino acids.

As DNA, the CDR3 is TGTGCCAGCAGCCAAAGGCGTCAAATGAACACTGAAGCTTTCTTT. It specifies CASSQRRQMNTEAFF. The chain uses TRBV3-1 (or the pseudogene TRBV3-2) and TRBJ1-1; no definite D call. Trimming shortened V by 2 bases and J by 0 bases, and 10 bases separated the two germline ends. The CDR3 loop spans 15 amino acids. Germline CDR1 LGHDT, CDR2 YNNKEL (reference sequence).

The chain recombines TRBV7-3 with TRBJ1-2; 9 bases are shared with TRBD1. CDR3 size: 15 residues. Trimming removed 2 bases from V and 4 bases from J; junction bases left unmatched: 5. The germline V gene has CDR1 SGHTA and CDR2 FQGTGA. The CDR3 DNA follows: TGTGCCAGCAGCTTATCGGGACAGGGCGGCTATGGCTACACCTTC. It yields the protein CASSLSGQGGYGYTF. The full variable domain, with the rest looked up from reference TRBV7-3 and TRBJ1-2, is GAGVSQTPSNKVTEKGKYVELRCDPISGHTALYWYRQSLGQGPEFLIYFQGTGAADDSGLPNDRFFAVRPEGSVSTLKIQRTERGDSAVYLCASSLSGQGGYGYTFGSGTRLTVV.

CDR3 protein: CASSLGSGRQETQYF. The CDR3 DNA follows: TGTGCCAGCAGCTTAGGATCGGGGCGCCAAGAGACCCAGTACTTC. The gene calls are TRBV7-2 and TRBJ2-5; D may correspond to TRBD1 or TRBD2 (5 bases each). Germline CDR1 SGHTA, CDR2 FQGNSA. The CDR3 has 15 residues. V was clipped by 1 base and J by 1 base, with 10 bases between them.

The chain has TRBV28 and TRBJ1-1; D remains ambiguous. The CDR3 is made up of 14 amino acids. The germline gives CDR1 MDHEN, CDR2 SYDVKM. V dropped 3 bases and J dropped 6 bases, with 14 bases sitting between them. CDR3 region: CASSFRKPHAEAFF. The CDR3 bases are TGTGCCAGCAGTTTCCGAAAACCCCACGCTGAAGCTTTCTTT.

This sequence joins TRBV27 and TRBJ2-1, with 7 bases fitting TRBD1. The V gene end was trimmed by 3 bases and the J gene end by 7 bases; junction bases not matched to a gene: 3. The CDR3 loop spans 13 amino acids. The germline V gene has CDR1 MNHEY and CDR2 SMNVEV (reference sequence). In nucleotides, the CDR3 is TGTGCCAGCAGTTTGGACAGGTTTAATGAGCAGTTCTTC. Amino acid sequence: CASSLDRFNEQFF.

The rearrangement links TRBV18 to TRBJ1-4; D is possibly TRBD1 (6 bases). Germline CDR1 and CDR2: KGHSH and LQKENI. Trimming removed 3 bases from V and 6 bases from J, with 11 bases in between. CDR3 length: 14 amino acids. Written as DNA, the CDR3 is TGTGCCAGCTCACCTCGGGACACGTATGAAAAACTGTTTTTT. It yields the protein CASSPRDTYEKLFF. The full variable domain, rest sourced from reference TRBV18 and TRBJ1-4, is NAGVMQNPRHLVRRRGQEARLRCSPMKGHSHVYWYRQLPEEGLKFMVYLQKENIIDESGMPKERFSAEFPKEGPSILRIQQVVRGDSAAYFCASSPRDTYEKLFFGSGTQLSVL.

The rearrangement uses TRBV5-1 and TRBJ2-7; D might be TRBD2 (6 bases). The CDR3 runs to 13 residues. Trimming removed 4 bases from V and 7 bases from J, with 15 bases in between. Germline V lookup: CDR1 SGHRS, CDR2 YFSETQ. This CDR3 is CASSQYLGGEQYF. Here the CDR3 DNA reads TGCGCCAGCAGCCAATACTTAGGAGGGGAGCAGTACTTC.

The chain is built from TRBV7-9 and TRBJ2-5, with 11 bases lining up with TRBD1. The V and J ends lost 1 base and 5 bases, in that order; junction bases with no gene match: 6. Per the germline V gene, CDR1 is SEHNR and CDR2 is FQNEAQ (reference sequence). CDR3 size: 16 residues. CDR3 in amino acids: CASSLGLRTGGETQYF. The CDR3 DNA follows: TGTGCCAGCAGCTTAGGCCTCAGGACAGGGGGCGAGACCCAGTACTTC.

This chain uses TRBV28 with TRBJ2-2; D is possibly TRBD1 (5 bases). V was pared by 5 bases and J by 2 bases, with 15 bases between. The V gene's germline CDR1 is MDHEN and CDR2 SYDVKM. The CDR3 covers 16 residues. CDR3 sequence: CASSPMGQGNTGELFF. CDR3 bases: TGTGCCAGCAGTCCGATGGGGCAGGGAAACACCGGGGAGCTGTTTTTT. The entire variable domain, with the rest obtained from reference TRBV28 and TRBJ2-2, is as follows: DVKVTQSSRYLVKRTGEKVFLECVQDMDHENMFWYRQDPGLGLRLIYFSYDVKMKEKGDIPEGYSVSREKKERFSLILESASTNQTSMYLCASSPMGQGNTGELFFGEGSRLTVL.

This CDR3 is CASSMEYTGKRYGYTF. CDR3 DNA sequence: TGTGCCAGCAGTATGGAGTACACAGGGAAGCGCTATGGCTACACCTTC. The chain combines TRBV28 with TRBJ1-2; a weak D match, TRBD1 (6 bases). CDR1 and CDR2 from the germline V gene are MDHEN and SYDVKM. Trimming left V 5 bases short and J 4 bases short, with 20 bases between. The CDR3 is 16 amino acids.

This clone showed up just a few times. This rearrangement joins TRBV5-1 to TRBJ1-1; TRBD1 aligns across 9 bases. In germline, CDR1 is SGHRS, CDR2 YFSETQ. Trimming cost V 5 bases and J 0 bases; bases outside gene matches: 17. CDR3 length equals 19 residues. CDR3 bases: TGCGCCAGCAGTCGGGACAGGGAGTCCCCCCGTTTCATGAACACTGAAGCTTTCTTT. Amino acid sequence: CASSRDRESPRFMNTEAFF.

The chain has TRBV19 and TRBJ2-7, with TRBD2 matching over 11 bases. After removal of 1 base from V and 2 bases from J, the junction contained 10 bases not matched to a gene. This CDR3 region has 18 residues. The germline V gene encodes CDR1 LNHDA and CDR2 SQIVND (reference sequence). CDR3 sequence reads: CASSIASGLAVRTYEQYF. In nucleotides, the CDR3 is TGTGCCAGTAGTATAGCTTCGGGACTAGCGGTCAGAACCTACGAGCAGTACTTC.

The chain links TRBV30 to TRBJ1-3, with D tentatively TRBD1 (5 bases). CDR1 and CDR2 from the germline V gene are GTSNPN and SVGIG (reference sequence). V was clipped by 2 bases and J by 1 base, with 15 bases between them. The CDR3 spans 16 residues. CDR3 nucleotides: TGTGCCTGGAGTACGGGACCACCGGAATCTGGAAACACCATATATTTT. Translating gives CAWSTGPPESGNTIYF.

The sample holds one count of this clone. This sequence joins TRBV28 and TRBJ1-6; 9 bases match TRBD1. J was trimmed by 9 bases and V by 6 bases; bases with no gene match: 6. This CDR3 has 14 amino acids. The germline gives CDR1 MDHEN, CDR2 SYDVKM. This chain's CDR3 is CASRSDRGASPLHF. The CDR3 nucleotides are TGTGCCAGCAGATCGGACAGGGGAGCTTCACCCCTCCACTTT.

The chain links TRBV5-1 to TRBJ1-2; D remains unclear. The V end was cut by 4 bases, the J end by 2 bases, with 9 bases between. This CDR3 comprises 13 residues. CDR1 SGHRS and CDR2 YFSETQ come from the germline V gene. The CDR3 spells CASSVPGNYGYTF. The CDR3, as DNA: TGCGCCAGCAGCGTCCCAGGCAACTATGGCTACACCTTC.

The CDR3 sequence: CASSLTGHGSYEQYF. CDR3 nucleotides: TGTGCCAGCAGCTTAACAGGGCACGGCTCCTACGAGCAGTACTTC. The chain couples TRBV7-3 to TRBJ2-7, with D unresolved. With 0 bases removed from V and 0 bases from J, the gap between germline ends came to 9 bases. This CDR3 region has 15 residues. Germline loops: CDR1 SGHTA, CDR2 FQGTGA.

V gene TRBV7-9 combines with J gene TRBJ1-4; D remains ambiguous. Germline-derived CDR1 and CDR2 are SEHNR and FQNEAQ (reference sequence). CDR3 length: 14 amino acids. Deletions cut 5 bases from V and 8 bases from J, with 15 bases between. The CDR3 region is CASSPVGEPEKLFF. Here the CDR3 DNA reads TGTGCCAGCAGCCCTGTCGGGGAGCCGGAAAAACTGTTTTTT.

In DNA, the CDR3 is TGTGCCAGTAGTAGGGGGCAAGGAGAGACCCAGTACTTC. Translating it yields CASSRGQGETQYF. The rearrangement links TRBV19 to TRBJ2-5, with D possibly TRBD1 on 6 matching bases. The germline V gene encodes CDR1 LNHDA and CDR2 SQIVND (reference sequence). The germline V and J ends were trimmed by 4 bases and 4 bases, with 10 bases remaining between them. The CDR3 extends over 13 amino acids.

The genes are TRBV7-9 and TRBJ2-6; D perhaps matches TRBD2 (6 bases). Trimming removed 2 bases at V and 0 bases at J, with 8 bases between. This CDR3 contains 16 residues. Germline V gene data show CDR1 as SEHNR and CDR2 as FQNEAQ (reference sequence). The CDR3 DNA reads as TGTGCCAGCAGCTTATCCGGGAGCTCTGGGGCCAACGTCCTGACTTTC. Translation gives CASSLSGSSGANVLTF.

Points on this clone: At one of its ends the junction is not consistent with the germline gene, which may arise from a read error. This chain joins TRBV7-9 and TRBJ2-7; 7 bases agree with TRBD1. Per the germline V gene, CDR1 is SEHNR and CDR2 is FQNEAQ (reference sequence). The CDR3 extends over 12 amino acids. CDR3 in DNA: TGTGCCAGCAGTCTGACAGGGTACGGGCAGTACTTC. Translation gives CASSLTGYGQYF. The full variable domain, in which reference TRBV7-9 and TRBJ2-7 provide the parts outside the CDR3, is DTGVSQNPRHKITKRGQNVTFRCDPISEHNRLYWYRQTLGQGPEFLTYFQNEAQLEKSRLLSDRFSAERPKGSFSTLEIQRTEQGDSAMYLCASSLTGYGQYFGPGTRLTVT.

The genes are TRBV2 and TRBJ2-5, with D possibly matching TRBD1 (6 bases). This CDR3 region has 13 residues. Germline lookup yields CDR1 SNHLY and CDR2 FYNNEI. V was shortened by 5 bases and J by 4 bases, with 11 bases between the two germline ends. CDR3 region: CASSRDKVETQYF. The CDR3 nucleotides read TGTGCCAGCAGTCGGGACAAAGTAGAGACCCAGTACTTC.